These 30 T cell receptor beta chains share one sample of origin, sequenced in a study of tumor-infiltrating lymphocytes in primary liver carcinoma. For each extraction, RNA and DNA were obtained together from about 21-30 mg of unsorted bulk tissue. Synthesis of TCR beta cDNA was carried out from 500 ng total RNA with a constant-region primer. Slightly modified ARM-PCR served as the procedure for the TCR beta libraries. These libraries came from three rounds of nested multiplex PCR. Each of the first two PCR rounds ran nine to ten cycles with TRBV1-TRBV30 forward and C-beta reverse primers. TCRdb re-called the multiplex PCR reads with MiXCR, one entry per CDR3 protein. The profile shows 85,000 to 100,000 distinct CDR3 sequences, just over 65% of them singletons. Sequenced sample: tumor-adjacent normal liver tissue. These TCRs come from a man in his forties or fifties with primary liver carcinoma and hepatitis B virus infection.

CDR3 bases: TGTGCCAGGGGCTTGGATATCGGATTAGCCATGGGTGAGCAGTTCTTC. This gives the protein CARGLDIGLAMGEQFF. V is TRBV11-2 and J is TRBJ2-1; D remains unclear. Germline-derived CDR1 and CDR2 are SGHAT and FQNNGV. The CDR3 spans 16 residues. Trimming took off 9 bases at V and 9 bases at J, with 27 bases between the two ends.

As for this clonotype: The final CDR3 position lacks the conserved phenylalanine or tryptophan, pointing to a likely read error. The chain combines TRBV29-1 with TRBJ1-1; possibly TRBD1 for D (5 bases). V was clipped by 5 bases and J by 8 bases, with 12 bases between them. Germline lookup yields CDR1 SQVTM and CDR2 ANQGSEA. This CDR3 comprises 11 residues. The chain's CDR3 is CSVFGTEEAFV. CDR3 in DNA: TGCAGCGTTTTTGGGACGGAGGAAGCTTTCGTT.

This clonotype was detected only a few times. The rearrangement uses TRBV24-1 and TRBJ2-5; perhaps TRBD2 as D (5 bases). The CDR3 consists of 15 residues. Trimming shortened V by 1 base and J by 2 bases, and 10 bases separated the two germline ends. The germline V gene encodes CDR1 KGHDR and CDR2 SFDVKD. In DNA form, the CDR3 reads TGTGCCACCAGTGATTTCGATCGGGGTCAAGAGACCCAGTACTTC. This encodes CATSDFDRGQETQYF.

Details on this clonotype: At one of its ends the junction is not consistent with the germline gene, which may arise from a read error. This chain connects TRBV4-2 to TRBJ1-2, with a tentative D call TRBD1 (5 bases). The CDR3 contains 13 residues. Per the germline V gene, CDR1 is LGHNA and CDR2 is YNFKEQ. The CDR3 DNA sequence: TGTGCCTGCAGCCAAGTGCAGGGTAGCGGCTACACATTC. Translating it yields CACSQVQGSGYTF.

Ten or more counts support this clonotype. The DNA of the CDR3 is TGTGCCAGCAGCCAAGAAGGGGGGCTGGATGGCTACACCTTC. Translated: CASSQEGGLDGYTF. The J gene is TRBJ1-2, the V gene TRBV4-2; TRBD1 might be the D (6 bases). Per germline, CDR1 LGHNA and CDR2 YNFKEQ. Trimming removed 0 bases at V and 6 bases at J, with 11 bases between. The CDR3 consists of 14 residues.

Regarding this clonotype: With a much larger clone just one base away, this may be a read error. The chain employs TRBV29-1 and TRBJ2-1; D is uncertain. Trimming cost V 5 bases and J 7 bases, with 15 bases left between them. The CDR3 loop spans 13 amino acids. Germline CDR1 reads SQVTM; CDR2 reads ANQGSEA. The DNA of the CDR3 is TGCAGCGTTCGTACAAGGGCAGGAAATGAGCAGTTCTTC. This translates into CSVRTRAGNEQFF.

The V and J genes are TRBV11-2 and TRBJ2-7; D tentatively fits TRBD1 or TRBD2 (5 bases each). The CDR3 runs 15 residues. Germline CDR1 reads SGHAT; CDR2 reads FQNNGV. V was clipped by 3 bases and J by 6 bases, with 18 bases between them. The CDR3 is CASSLVLTGPLEQYF. Here the CDR3 DNA reads TGTGCCAGCAGCTTGGTTTTAACGGGACCCCTCGAGCAGTACTTC. The full variable domain, in which reference TRBV11-2 and TRBJ2-7 provide the parts outside the CDR3, is EAGVAQSPRYKIIEKRQSVAFWCNPISGHATLYWYQQILGQGPKLLIQFQNNGVVDDSQLPKDRFSAERLKGVDSTLKIQPAKLEDSAVYLCASSLVLTGPLEQYFGPGTRLTVT.

This clonotype was observed a handful of times. A read error is possible here, since a much larger clone lies one base away. The rearrangement joins TRBV6-1 to TRBJ1-4, with D tentatively TRBD1 (6 bases). This CDR3 spans 15 amino acids. Germline CDR1 MNHNS, CDR2 SASEGT. V was pared by 4 bases and J by 1 base, with 10 bases between. The CDR3: CASSANRVTNEKLFF. The CDR3 bases are TGTGCCAGCAGTGCTAACAGGGTAACTAATGAAAAACTGTTTTTT.

With respect to this clonotype: The final CDR3 position lacks the conserved phenylalanine or tryptophan, pointing to a likely read error. The DNA is omitted, as the CDR3 cannot be located on it reliably, and the CDR3 follows TCRdb's listing. The gene calls are TRBV5-5 and TRBJ2-7; no check of the table's D call, TRBD2, against the DNA was made. Per germline, CDR1 SGHKS and CDR2 YYEKEE (reference sequence). The CDR3 extends over 15 residues, inclusive of both ends. CDR3 sequence reads: CASSRGLGPSYEQCL.

This clonotype showed up just once. A single base separates this from a much larger clone, so it may be a read error. The V gene is TRBV4-1, the J gene TRBJ2-2; D not resolved. The ends were cut back, 2 bases at V and 5 bases at J, with 9 bases in the middle. CDR3 size: 14 residues. CDR1 MGHRA and CDR2 YSYEKL come from the germline V gene. CDR3 sequence reads: CASSQQDVTGELFF. The DNA for the CDR3 is TGCGCCAGCAGCCAACAGGACGTGACCGGGGAGCTGTTTTTT.

Concerning this clonotype: This may stem from a read error, because a much larger clone lies one nucleotide away. Given the absence of the conserved phenylalanine or tryptophan at the CDR3 end, a read error is likely. This chain joins TRBV5-8 and TRBJ2-1; tentatively, D is TRBD2 (5 bases). The germline V and J ends were trimmed by 4 bases and 4 bases, with 9 bases remaining between them. The CDR3 consists of 13 residues. Per germline, CDR1 SGHTS and CDR2 YDEGEE. The CDR3 DNA follows: TGTGCCAGCAGCCAAACTAGTTACAATGAGCAGTTCCTC. It codes for CASSQTSYNEQFL.

In this sample, this clonotype turned up many times. The chain links TRBV4-1 to TRBJ1-3; D unresolved. Between the trimmed V and J ends, which lost 7 bases and 4 bases, there was a span of 5 bases. Germline CDR1 is MGHRA and CDR2 is YSYEKL. The CDR3 is 11 residues long. The CDR3: CASKEGNTIYF. CDR3 sequence (DNA): TGCGCCAGCAAGGAGGGAAACACCATATATTTT.

V is TRBV11-2 and J is TRBJ1-1; D gene ambiguous. The CDR3 has 12 amino acids. Germline CDR1 is SGHAT and CDR2 is FQNNGV. The CDR3 loop reads CTSSHTGTEAFF. CDR3 sequence (DNA): TGTACTAGCAGCCACACCGGGACTGAAGCTTTCTTT.

The chain links TRBV10-3 to TRBJ2-2; maybe TRBD2 (6 bases). The germline V gene encodes CDR1 ENHRY and CDR2 SYGVKD. CDR3 length: 16 amino acids. V shed 4 bases and J shed 2 bases, with 14 bases lying between them. CDR3 region: CAISVGGAVNTGELFF. The CDR3 DNA follows: TGTGCCATCAGTGTTGGCGGGGCAGTTAACACCGGGGAGCTGTTTTTT.

To note about this clonotype: This may be a read error: a much more frequent sequence differs by one nucleotide. The chain combines TRBV24-1 with TRBJ2-1; 8 bases fit TRBD1. The V gene's germline CDR1 is KGHDR and CDR2 SFDVKD. CDR3 length: 16 amino acids. CDR3 protein: CAASDFQRTGSDEQFF. The CDR3 DNA follows: TGTGCCGCCAGTGATTTTCAACGGACAGGGAGCGATGAGCAGTTCTTC.

The CDR3, as DNA: TGTGCCAGCAGCTTAGGGCAGGGAATCACCGGGGAGCTGTTTTTT. Its protein product is CASSLGQGITGELFF. This chain uses TRBV7-2 with TRBJ2-2, with D maybe TRBD1 (5 bases). The CDR3 totals 15 residues. Germline V lookup: CDR1 SGHTA, CDR2 FQGNSA. Trimming stripped 1 base from V and 4 bases from J, with 10 bases between.

This chain joins TRBV5-4 and TRBJ2-5, with TRBD2 matching over 9 bases. From germline, CDR1 is SGHNT and CDR2 YYREEE (reference sequence). J was trimmed by 4 bases and V by 4 bases; bases with no gene match: 11. This CDR3 has 16 amino acids. The CDR3 reads CASSPTTSGSGETQYF. The CDR3 DNA sequence: TGTGCCAGCAGCCCTACGACTAGCGGAAGTGGAGAGACCCAGTACTTC.

The sample holds one count of this clonotype. Its ends do not fully match the called genes, so a read error is possible. The chain is built from TRBV12-3 or TRBV12-4 and TRBJ2-7, with D possibly matching TRBD1 (5 bases). This CDR3 region has 12 residues. CDR3 sequence: CASSADSHEQYF. The CDR3 coding sequence is TGTGCCAGCAGTGCAGACAGTCACGAGCAATACTTC.

Comments on this clonotype: Sequence at one end of the junction differs from germline and may be a read error. This chain's CDR3 is CASRLAAEAFF. CDR3 nucleotides: TGTGCCAGCAGATTAGCCGCTGAAGCTTTCTTT. The gene calls are TRBV7-9 and TRBJ1-1; D is undetermined. The length of the CDR3 is 11 residues. Germline lookup yields CDR1 SEHNR and CDR2 FQNEAQ (reference sequence).

This clonotype has a count of ten or more. The V call is TRBV12-3 or TRBV12-4, the J call TRBJ1-5; 8 nucleotides line up with TRBD1. The V segment lost 7 bases and the J segment 6 bases; nucleotides outside the gene matches: 5. This CDR3 comprises 13 residues. Here the CDR3 reads CASTSGGGQPQHF. DNA of the CDR3: TGTGCCAGCACGTCAGGGGGCGGTCAGCCCCAGCATTTT.

Of note for this clonotype: The CDR3 end shows no conserved phenylalanine or tryptophan, and so a read error is likely. The genes are TRBV5-5 and TRBJ2-5; 8 positions match TRBD2. This CDR3 is 18 amino acids long. The germline CDR1 and CDR2 sequences are SGHKS and YYEKEE (reference sequence). CDR3 in amino acids: CASSPGLAGGRNQATQYY. As DNA, the CDR3 is TGTGCCAGCAGCCCGGGACTTGCGGGAGGACGTAACCAAGCGACCCAGTACTAC.

This clonotype was picked up one time. The chain is built from TRBV2 and TRBJ2-5; TRBD1 might be the D (5 bases). Per germline, CDR1 SNHLY and CDR2 FYNNEI. The CDR3 totals 15 residues. The V gene lost 4 bases and the J gene lost 4 bases, with 16 bases spanning the gap. The CDR3 DNA reads as TGTGCCAGCAGTGCGGGCCTGGACATGGGAGAGACCCAGTACTTC. Its translation is CASSAGLDMGETQYF.

This clonotype appeared once. A much larger clone differs from this one at a single base, so this may be a read error. The J gene is TRBJ2-7, the V gene TRBV28, with 7 bases matching TRBD2. This CDR3 is 14 amino acids long. Losses at the gene ends were 9 bases for V and 0 bases for J; bases not matched to a gene: 8. The germline V gene encodes CDR1 MDHEN and CDR2 SYDVKM. The CDR3 sequence: CARAAGGTSYEQYF. The CDR3 bases are TGTGCCAGGGCGGCCGGGGGGACCTCCTACGAGCAGTACTTC.

Comments on this clonotype: Germline and junction disagree at one end, which may indicate a read error. The V and J genes are TRBV12-3 or TRBV12-4 and TRBJ2-7, with D perhaps TRBD1 (6 bases). This CDR3 is built from 12 residues. The CDR3 region has the DNA TGTACCAGCAGTTACAGGGCCAACGAGCAGTACTTC. Translated, it gives CTSSYRANEQYF.

This chain links TRBV4-1 with TRBJ2-1; TRBD2 is a possible D gene (8 bases). The length of the CDR3 is 17 residues. Germline CDR1 is MGHRA and CDR2 is YSYEKL. The CDR3 DNA sequence: TGCGTAAGCAGCCAGGGGGACACGGGAGGGCCTCTCATTAAGCAGTTCTTC. It is translated as CVSSQGDTGGPLIKQFF.

A word on this clonotype: At one of its ends the junction is not consistent with the germline gene, which may arise from a read error. The chain links TRBV6-5 to TRBJ2-3; tentatively, D is TRBD1 (5 bases). The germline gives CDR1 MNHEY, CDR2 SVGAGI. This CDR3 comprises 16 residues. The CDR3 bases are TGTGCCAGTAGTTATTCAGGGTGCGATGGCACAGATACGCAGTATTTT. This codes for CASSYSGCDGTDTQYF.

J is TRBJ2-1 and V is TRBV7-3, with D maybe TRBD2 (8 bases). V gave up 5 bases and J gave up 8 bases, with 19 bases separating them. Germline V gives CDR1 SGHTA, CDR2 FQGTGA. This CDR3 has 15 amino acids. CDR3 nucleotide sequence: TGTGCCAGCAGCCCACGGGGGGGCCAGGGGGATGAGCAGTTCTTC. Translation: CASSPRGGQGDEQFF.

In this sample, this clonotype turned up a few times. This may be a read error, as it is one base from a much larger clone. This chain joins TRBV12-3 or TRBV12-4 and TRBJ1-2; 7 nucleotides agree with TRBD1. V was clipped by 7 bases and J by 8 bases; unmatched bases: 10. This CDR3 contains 13 residues. The CDR3 nucleotides read TGTGCCAGCATTTCCAGGGGGGTCGGGGGCTACACCTTC. Protein: CASISRGVGGYTF.

This clonotype occurred once. The CDR3 sequence: CSATVSGNTIYF. CDR3 bases: TGCAGTGCAACAGTCTCTGGAAACACCATATATTTT. The chain combines TRBV29-1 with TRBJ1-3; the D is unclear. The CDR3 has 12 residues. Germline V gene sequence: CDR1 SQVTM, CDR2 ANQGSEA.

The rearrangement uses TRBV4-1 and TRBJ2-2; TRBD2 might be the D (5 bases). This CDR3 contains 16 residues. Germline-derived CDR1 and CDR2 are MGHRA and YSYEKL. V lost 5 bases to trimming and J lost 5 bases, with 18 bases between them. CDR3 amino acids: CASSNRLTVNTGELFF. The CDR3 bases are TGCGCCAGCAGCAATCGACTAACGGTGAATACCGGGGAGCTGTTTTTT.